This T cell receptor beta chain comes out of a study of T cell repertoires in cytomegalovirus infection. V was clipped by 10 bases and J by 2 bases; unmatched bases: 10. The CDR3 is 14 amino acids. Germline CDR1 MDHEN, CDR2 SYDVKM. TCRdb re-called the reads with MiXCR, one entry per CDR3 protein. In the table there are about half a million distinct CDR3 sequences, more than 40% of which are singletons. Remarks on this clonotype: Its target is unknown.

This sequence originates from a human donor in good health (CMV status not recorded). Some clones in this sample may be carry-over from other donors' samples. This sequence joins TRBV28 and TRBJ1-2; 7 positions agree with TRBD1. The material sequenced was cultured PBMCs, taken from culture after CMV antigen stimulation. This chain's CDR3 is CATLTIQGNYGYTF. As DNA, the CDR3 is TGTGCCACCTTAACGATACAGGGGAACTATGGCTACACCTTC.